Listed here are 26 T cell receptor beta chains from one sample, sequenced in a study of beta chain features in type 1 diabetes. Reverse transcribing all isolated RNA meant expressed TCRB transcripts were sequenced. Sequenced by immunoSEQ multiplex PCR; TCRdb stores in-frame clones only, minus some. The sample includes around 250,000 clones, approximately 25% of them seen just once. Antigens of these TCRs are unknown. Study-level points and caveats: There was a moderate but significant shortening of TCRB CDR3s in all four CD4+ subsets of Type 1 diabetes patients.

Sample: naive CD4+ T cells from blood. The receptors were gathered from a woman in her 30s with type 1 diabetes.

The chain links TRBV7-6 to TRBJ2-3; perhaps TRBD1 as D (6 bases). Germline V gene lookup returns CDR1 SGHVS and CDR2 FNYEAQ. CDR3 length equals 15 residues. The V gene lost 4 bases and the J gene lost 2 bases, with 13 bases spanning the gap. CDR3 sequence: CASSSHRDHTDTQYF. The DNA for the CDR3 is TGTGCCAGCAGCTCCCACAGGGACCACACAGATACGCAGTATTTT.

In its sample, this clone was seen once. The chain employs TRBV7-3 and TRBJ2-1; 12 bases agree with TRBD2. Looked up from germline, CDR1 is SGHTA and CDR2 is FQGTGA. The CDR3 covers 14 residues. J was trimmed by 8 bases and V by 3 bases; bases with no gene match: 2. CDR3 protein: CASSFLAGGDEQFF. CDR3 coding DNA: TGTGCCAGCAGCTTCCTAGCGGGGGGGGATGAGCAGTTCTTC.

This clone was counted a few times. The chain couples TRBV29-1 to TRBJ2-7, with D hard to call. Trimming took off 6 bases at V and 4 bases at J, with 13 bases between the two ends. The germline CDR1 and CDR2 sequences are SQVTM and ANQGSEA. The CDR3 sequence is 12 residues long. The CDR3 loop is CSVGPGRYEQYF. Here the CDR3 DNA reads TGCAGCGTGGGCCCTGGGCGTTACGAGCAGTACTTC.

There are a few counts of this clone. Other DNA sequences from this sample encode an identical CDR3 as well. The chain recombines TRBV29-1 with TRBJ2-5; 7 bases map to TRBD1. J gave up 2 bases and V 4 bases, and 1 base lay outside the gene matches. CDR3 length: 12 residues. Germline V gene sequence: CDR1 SQVTM, CDR2 ANQGSEA. The CDR3 loop reads CSVGQGQETQYF. In DNA form, the CDR3 reads TGCAGCGTTGGACAGGGACAAGAGACCCAGTACTTC.

J is TRBJ2-1 and V is TRBV5-1, with 9 bases that match TRBD2. The V and J ends lost 5 bases and 8 bases, in that order; junction bases with no gene match: 8. CDR3 length equals 14 residues. CDR1 SGHRS and CDR2 YFSETQ come from the germline V gene. The CDR3 is CASSVGLAIYEQFF. The CDR3 DNA reads as TGCGCCAGCAGTGTCGGACTAGCGATCTATGAGCAGTTCTTC. The whole variable domain, remainder taken from reference TRBV5-1 and TRBJ2-1, is KAGVTQTPRYLIKTRGQQVTLSCSPISGHRSVSWYQQTPGQGLQFLFEYFSETQRNKGNFPGRFSGRQFSNSRSEMNVSTLELGDSALYLCASSVGLAIYEQFFGPGTRLTVL.

V is TRBV28 and J is TRBJ1-5, with TRBD1 as a possible D gene (6 bases). V was clipped by 5 bases and J by 6 bases, with 17 bases between them. Germline V gene data show CDR1 as MDHEN and CDR2 as SYDVKM. This CDR3 comprises 15 residues. CDR3 DNA: TGTGCCAGCAGTCTCAGTAACAGGGAAGGTCAGCCCCAGCATTTT. Translated: CASSLSNREGQPQHF.

The chain uses TRBV6-1 and TRBJ1-1; possible D gene TRBD1, 5 bases. CDR1 is MNHNS, CDR2 SASEGT, per germline. The CDR3 is made up of 13 amino acids. V shed 6 bases and J shed 4 bases, with 12 bases lying between them. CDR3 amino acids: CASSPGWGTEAFF. CDR3 in DNA: TGTGCCAGCAGCCCAGGGTGGGGCACTGAAGCTTTCTTT.

This chain links TRBV10-3 with TRBJ2-7; 7 nucleotides line up with TRBD2. CDR1 and CDR2 (germline): ENHRY, SYGVKD. Trimming at V came to 4 bases and at J to 2 bases, leaving 5 bases not matched to a gene. The length of the CDR3 is 14 residues. This CDR3 is CAISVGGNPYEQYF. The DNA of the CDR3 is TGTGCCATCAGTGTGGGGGGGAACCCCTACGAGCAGTACTTC.

The sample holds a few counts of this clone. V gene TRBV29-1 combines with J gene TRBJ2-3, with 9 bases matching TRBD2. The CDR3 is 15 amino acids. CDR1 and CDR2 (germline): SQVTM, ANQGSEA. J was trimmed by 3 bases and V by 3 bases; bases with no gene match: 7. The CDR3 DNA reads as TGCAGCGTTGATCGGGCGGGAGGGTTTACAGATACGCAGTATTTT. This sequence encodes CSVDRAGGFTDTQYF.

This clone was observed a handful of times. This chain links TRBV18 with TRBJ2-2, with D possibly matching TRBD1 (5 bases). The CDR3 runs to 15 residues. Trimming removed 0 bases from V and 3 bases from J, with 8 bases in between. Germline CDR1 is KGHSH and CDR2 is LQKENI. CDR3 bases: TGTGCCAGCTCACCACCGGGCAGGGACACCGGGGAGCTGTTTTTT. Its protein product is CASSPPGRDTGELFF.

The CDR3 loop reads CASRGQMNTEAFF. DNA of the CDR3: TGTGCCAGTAGGGGACAGATGAACACTGAAGCTTTCTTT. The gene calls are TRBV19 and TRBJ1-1; 7 positions agree with TRBD1. Germline CDR1 and CDR2: LNHDA and SQIVND (reference sequence). The CDR3 is 13 amino acids. With 6 bases clipped from V and 0 bases from J, the junction kept 1 base outside the gene matches.

The genes are TRBV7-8 and TRBJ1-1, with D possibly matching TRBD1 (5 bases). V was cut by 1 base and J by 1 base, with 10 bases left in between. The CDR3 totals 15 residues. CDR1 is SGHVS and CDR2 is FQNEAQ in the germline V gene. CDR3 loop: CASSLGRQKNTEAFF. The CDR3 bases are TGTGCCAGCAGCTTAGGAAGACAGAAGAACACTGAAGCTTTCTTT. Supplemented by reference TRBV7-8 and TRBJ1-1, the full variable domain reads GAGVSQSPRYKVAKRGQDVALRCDPISGHVSLFWYQQALGQGPEFLTYFQNEAQLDKSGLPSDRFFAERPEGSVSTLKIQRTQQEDSAVYLCASSLGRQKNTEAFFGQGTRLTVV.

Only a few counts were recorded for this clone. The chain combines TRBV28 with TRBJ2-7; D ambiguous. CDR1 is MDHEN, CDR2 SYDVKM, per germline. Deletions cut 10 bases from V and 4 bases from J, with 14 bases between. This CDR3 is built from 12 residues. Here the CDR3 DNA reads TGTGCCACCCGGTCCCTCGGGTACGAGCAGTACTTC. Its protein is CATRSLGYEQYF.

This clone has a handful of counts. This chain joins TRBV28 and TRBJ2-7, with 9 bases aligning to TRBD1. Per the germline V gene, CDR1 is MDHEN and CDR2 is SYDVKM. The CDR3 is 14 residues long. With 9 bases clipped from V and 6 bases from J, the junction kept 12 bases outside the gene matches. The CDR3 nucleotides read TGTGCCAGTGTGCCCTCGGGACAGGGATCCGAGCAGTACTTC. Translated: CASVPSGQGSEQYF.

The chain employs TRBV4-1 and TRBJ2-7; possible D gene TRBD2, 6 bases. Trimming took off 0 bases at V and 2 bases at J, with 11 bases between the two ends. The CDR3 length is 15 residues. Germline CDR1 reads MGHRA; CDR2 reads YSYEKL. This CDR3 reads CASSQDSGGTYEQYF. Written as DNA, the CDR3 is TGCGCCAGCAGCCAAGATAGCGGAGGCACCTACGAGCAGTACTTC.

This clone appeared a few times. V gene TRBV2 combines with J gene TRBJ2-7, with a tentative D call TRBD2 (6 bases). The germline V and J ends were trimmed by 7 bases and 2 bases, with 9 bases remaining between them. This CDR3 region has 12 residues. Germline-derived CDR1 and CDR2 are SNHLY and FYNNEI. The DNA of the CDR3 is TGTGCCAGCACGGAGGGCACCTACGAGCAGTACTTC. It is translated as CASTEGTYEQYF.

The chain is built from TRBV6-4 and TRBJ2-1, with 7 bases matching TRBD2. Germline V gene sequence: CDR1 MRHNA, CDR2 SNTAGT. The CDR3 totals 13 residues. Germline trimming cut 6 bases from V and 8 bases from J; bases unmatched to any gene: 7. The DNA of the CDR3 is TGTGCCAGCAGCCGGGAGGAAGGCTATGAGCAGTTCTTC. Protein sequence: CASSREEGYEQFF.

The V gene is TRBV7-9, the J gene TRBJ2-1; 11 bases line up with TRBD2. Trimming at V came to 5 bases and at J to 4 bases, leaving 4 bases not matched to a gene. The length of the CDR3 is 15 residues. Germline V lookup: CDR1 SEHNR, CDR2 FQNEAQ (reference sequence). The CDR3 protein is CASSLLAGVYNEQFF. CDR3 nucleotides: TGTGCCAGCAGCCTACTAGCGGGAGTTTACAATGAGCAGTTCTTC.

This chain uses TRBV18 with TRBJ2-7, with 7 bases lining up with TRBD2. Looked up from germline, CDR1 is KGHSH and CDR2 is LQKENI. The CDR3 runs 16 residues. V shed 3 bases and J 6 bases; nucleotides not matched to a gene: 14. The CDR3 sequence is CASSPPTSSGRSEQYF. The CDR3 DNA reads TGTGCCAGCTCACCCCCGACTAGCTCGGGTCGGTCCGAGCAGTACTTC.

V and J are TRBV7-3 and TRBJ2-3; 8 bases fit TRBD2. With V trimmed by 4 bases and J by 5 bases, 14 bases remained unmatched. Germline V gives CDR1 SGHTA, CDR2 FQGTGA. The CDR3 is 17 residues long. CDR3 in DNA: TGTGCCAGCAGCTATGTTTCTAGCGGGTATCCGGTAGATACGCAGTATTTT. Encoded protein: CASSYVSSGYPVDTQYF.

This chain joins TRBV7-2 and TRBJ2-3; no clear D. V was clipped by 1 base and J by 1 base, with 3 bases between them. Germline loops: CDR1 SGHTA, CDR2 FQGNSA. The CDR3 is 13 residues long. The CDR3 DNA sequence: TGTGCCAGCAGCTTAGGCGGCACAGATACGCAGTATTTT. It specifies CASSLGGTDTQYF.

This chain connects TRBV14 to TRBJ2-1; TRBD2 matches at 9 bases. The ends lost 8 bases at V and 3 bases at J; junction bases unmatched: 5. This CDR3 has 14 residues. CDR1 is SGHDN and CDR2 is FVKESK in the germline V gene. CDR3 nucleotides: TGTGCCAGCCAAATAGCGGGAGTCTACAATGAGCAGTTCTTC. It is translated as CASQIAGVYNEQFF.

This clone turned up a few times. This chain uses TRBV11-2 with TRBJ2-7; the D is unclear. V was trimmed by 5 bases and J by 0 bases, leaving 11 bases between them. Germline V CDR1 and CDR2: SGHAT, FQNNGV. The CDR3 covers 14 residues. In nucleotides, the CDR3 is TGTGCCAGCAGCGCCGCGCTTACCTCCTACGAGCAGTACTTC. Translated: CASSAALTSYEQYF.

The chain joins TRBV7-3 to TRBJ1-1; the D is unclear. CDR1 is SGHTA and CDR2 is FQGTGA in the germline V gene. The germline V and J ends were trimmed by 2 bases and 1 base, with 11 bases remaining between them. This CDR3 has 15 residues. This CDR3 reads CASSLQAGGNTEAFF. CDR3 coding DNA: TGTGCCAGCAGCTTACAGGCAGGAGGGAACACTGAAGCTTTCTTT.

The chain links TRBV7-6 to TRBJ1-5, with a possible D match to TRBD1 (6 bases). The CDR3 has 13 amino acids. The germline CDR1 and CDR2 sequences are SGHVS and FNYEAQ. Trimming shortened V by 4 bases and J by 9 bases, and 13 bases separated the two germline ends. The CDR3 region is CASSSSQGRPQHF. The CDR3 region has the DNA TGTGCCAGCAGCTCGTCGCAGGGGCGGCCCCAGCATTTT.

This clone came up a few times. The chain links TRBV7-3 to TRBJ1-1; D might be TRBD1 (6 bases). Deletions cut 5 bases from V and 4 bases from J, with 17 bases between. This CDR3 is built from 15 residues. Germline CDR1 is SGHTA and CDR2 is FQGTGA. As DNA, the CDR3 is TGTGCCAGCAGCCCCCGGGGGGGGCGTCGCACTGAAGCTTTCTTT. Translation gives CASSPRGGRRTEAFF.